Listed below are T cell receptor beta chains from one sample, sequenced in a study of CD8 T cells in ankylosing spondylitis. TCRdb redid the calling of the 5' RACE reads with MiXCR, one entry per CDR3 protein. The sample yields a few hundred thousand distinct CDR3 sequences, under 20% seen once. The sequenced sample was blood, either unsorted or a sorted T cell fraction (not recorded which). The receptors originated from a male donor with ankylosing spondylitis or in good health (not recorded which). The conserved cysteine and the conserved F or W are not part of the CDR3 here.

TRBV20-1	14	TRBJ2-5	SAPRQGSFFEETQY
TRBV29-1	16	TRBJ2-6	SVEGNRDSSSGANVLT
TRBV5-6	15	TRBJ2-3	ASSSPPGTQDTDTQY
TRBV29-1	11	TRBJ2-1	SVEGGEGYEQF
TRBV6-1	13	TRBJ2-1	ASSVTGGFYNEQF
TRBV7-9	13	TRBJ1-4	ASSSPGQGNEKLF
TRBV4-1	13	TRBJ2-7	ASSQPRQGSYEQY
TRBV7-3	13	TRBJ2-1	ASSVLAGGFNEQF
TRBV5-1	14	TRBJ2-7	ASSLAYRKGAYEQY
TRBV7-3	13	TRBJ2-2	ASSLWGAGTGELF
TRBV19	11	TRBJ2-7	ASSIGLTYEQY
TRBV7-9	11	TRBJ1-1	ASSQPGGTEAY
TRBV4-2	13	TRBJ2-1	ASSQGLGIYNEQF
TRBV29-1	9	TRBJ2-3	SADLTDTQY
TRBV28	16	TRBJ2-5	ASSFPRRQGENQETQY
TRBV7-2	12	TRBJ2-7	ASSPGLAGSEQY
TRBV5-1	13	TRBJ2-7	ASSSERREWDEQY
TRBV12-3/TRBV12-4	10	TRBJ2-3	ASSLDRNTQY
TRBV18	16	TRBJ1-1	ASSPPETGGFLNTEAF
TRBV3-1	13	TRBJ1-1	ASSQDRVSGTEAF
TRBV11-2	15	TRBJ1-3	ASSLVYSTASGNTIY
TRBV9	13	TRBJ2-2	ASSVWTSGAGELF
TRBV6-5	16	TRBJ2-6	ASSTRDRVGSGANVLT
TRBV6-1	16	TRBJ2-5	ASSPDSIAQGGTETQY